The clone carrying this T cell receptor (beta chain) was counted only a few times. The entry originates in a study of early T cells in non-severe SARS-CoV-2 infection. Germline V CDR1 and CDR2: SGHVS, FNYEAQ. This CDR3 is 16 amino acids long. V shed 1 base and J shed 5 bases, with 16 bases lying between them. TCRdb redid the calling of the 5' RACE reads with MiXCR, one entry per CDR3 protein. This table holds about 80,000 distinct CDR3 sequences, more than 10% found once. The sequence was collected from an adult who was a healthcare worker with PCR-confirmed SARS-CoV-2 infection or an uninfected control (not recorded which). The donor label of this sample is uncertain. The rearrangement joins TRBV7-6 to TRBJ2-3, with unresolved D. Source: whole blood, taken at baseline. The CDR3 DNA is TGTGCCAGCAGCTTAGAAGGTTTCGGGTTAGGAGATACGCAGTATTTT. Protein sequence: CASSLEGFGLGDTQYF.